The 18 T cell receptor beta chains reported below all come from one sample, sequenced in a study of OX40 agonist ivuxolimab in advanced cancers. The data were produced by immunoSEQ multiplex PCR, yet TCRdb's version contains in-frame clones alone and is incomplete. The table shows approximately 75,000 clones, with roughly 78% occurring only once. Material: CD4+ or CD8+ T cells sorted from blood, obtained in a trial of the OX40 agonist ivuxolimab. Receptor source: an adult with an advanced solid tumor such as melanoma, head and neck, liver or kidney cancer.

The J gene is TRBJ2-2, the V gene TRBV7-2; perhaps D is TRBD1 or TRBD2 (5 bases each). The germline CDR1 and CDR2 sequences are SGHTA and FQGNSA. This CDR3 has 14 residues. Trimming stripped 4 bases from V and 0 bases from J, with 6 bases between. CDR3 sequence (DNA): TGTGCCAGCAGCTCGGGACCGAACACCGGGGAGCTGTTTTTT. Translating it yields CASSSGPNTGELFF.

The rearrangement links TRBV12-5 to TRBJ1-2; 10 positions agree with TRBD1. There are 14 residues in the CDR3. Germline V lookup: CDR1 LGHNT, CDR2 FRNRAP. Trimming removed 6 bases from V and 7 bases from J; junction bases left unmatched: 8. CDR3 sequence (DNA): TGTGCTAGTGGACTCGACAGGGGGCAGCGTGGCTACACCTTC. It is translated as CASGLDRGQRGYTF.

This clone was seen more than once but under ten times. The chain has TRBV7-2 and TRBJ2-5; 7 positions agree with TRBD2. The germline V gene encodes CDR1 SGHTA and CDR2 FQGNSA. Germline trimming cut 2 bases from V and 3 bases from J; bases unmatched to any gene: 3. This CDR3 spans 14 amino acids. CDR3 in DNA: TGTGCCAGCAGCTTACTTCGGGGGGAAGAGACCCAGTACTTC. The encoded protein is CASSLLRGEETQYF.

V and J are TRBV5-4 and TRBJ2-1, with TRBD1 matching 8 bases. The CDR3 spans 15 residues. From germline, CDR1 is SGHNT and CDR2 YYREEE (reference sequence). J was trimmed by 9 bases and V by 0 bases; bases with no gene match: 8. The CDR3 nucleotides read TGTGCCAGCAGCTTGGCACAGGGGGTTTATGCTGAGCAGTTCTTC. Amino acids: CASSLAQGVYAEQFF.

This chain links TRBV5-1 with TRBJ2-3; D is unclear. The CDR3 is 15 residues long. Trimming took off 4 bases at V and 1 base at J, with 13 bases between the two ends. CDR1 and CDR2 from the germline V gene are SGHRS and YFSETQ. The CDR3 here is CASSQDPTGTDTQYF. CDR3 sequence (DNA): TGCGCCAGCAGCCAAGACCCTACAGGCACAGATACGCAGTATTTT.

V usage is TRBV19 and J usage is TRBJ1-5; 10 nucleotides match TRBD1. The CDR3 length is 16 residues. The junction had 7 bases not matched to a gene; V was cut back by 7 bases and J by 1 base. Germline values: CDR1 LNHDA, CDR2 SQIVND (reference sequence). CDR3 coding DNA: TGTGCCAGTAAAGAGACAGGGGGCATGAGCAATCAGCCCCAGCATTTT. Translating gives CASKETGGMSNQPQHF.

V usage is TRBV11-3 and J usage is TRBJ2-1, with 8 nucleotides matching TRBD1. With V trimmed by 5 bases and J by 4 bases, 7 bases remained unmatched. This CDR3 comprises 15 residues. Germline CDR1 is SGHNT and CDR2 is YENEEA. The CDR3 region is CASSTRTGLYNEQFF. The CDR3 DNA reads TGTGCCAGCAGCACTAGGACAGGGTTGTACAATGAGCAGTTCTTC. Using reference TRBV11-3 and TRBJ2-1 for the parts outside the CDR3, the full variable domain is EAGVVQSPRYKIIEKKQPVAFWCNPISGHNTLYWYLQNLGQGPELLIRYENEEAVDDSQLPKDRFSAERLKGVDSTLKIQPAELGDSAVYLCASSTRTGLYNEQFFGPGTRLTVL.

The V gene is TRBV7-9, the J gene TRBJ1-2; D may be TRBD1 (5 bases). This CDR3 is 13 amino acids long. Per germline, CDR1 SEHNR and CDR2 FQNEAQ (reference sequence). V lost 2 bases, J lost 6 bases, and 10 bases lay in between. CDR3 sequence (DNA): TGTGCCAGCAGCTTAAAACGGGGCAATGGCTACACCTTC. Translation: CASSLKRGNGYTF.

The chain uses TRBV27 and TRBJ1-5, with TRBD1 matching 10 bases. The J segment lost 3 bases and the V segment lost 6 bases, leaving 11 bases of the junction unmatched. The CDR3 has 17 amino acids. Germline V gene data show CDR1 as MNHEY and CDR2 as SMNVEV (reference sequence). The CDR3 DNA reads TGTGCCAGCAGAAAAACCGGGACAGGGGCTAACAATCAGCCCCAGCATTTT. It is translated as CASRKTGTGANNQPQHF.

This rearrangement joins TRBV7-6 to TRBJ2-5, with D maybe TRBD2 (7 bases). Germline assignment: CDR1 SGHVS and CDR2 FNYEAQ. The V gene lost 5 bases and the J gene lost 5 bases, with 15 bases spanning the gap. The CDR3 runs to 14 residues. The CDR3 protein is CASSLRGGRETQYF. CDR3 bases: TGTGCCAGCAGCCTGAGGGGGGGGCGTGAGACCCAGTACTTC.

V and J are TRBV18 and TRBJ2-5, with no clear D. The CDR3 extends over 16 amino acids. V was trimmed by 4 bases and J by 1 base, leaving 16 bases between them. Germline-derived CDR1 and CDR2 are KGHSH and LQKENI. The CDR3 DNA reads TGTGCCAGCTCACTGCAAATCGGACGGAGCCAAGAGACCCAGTACTTC. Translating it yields CASSLQIGRSQETQYF.

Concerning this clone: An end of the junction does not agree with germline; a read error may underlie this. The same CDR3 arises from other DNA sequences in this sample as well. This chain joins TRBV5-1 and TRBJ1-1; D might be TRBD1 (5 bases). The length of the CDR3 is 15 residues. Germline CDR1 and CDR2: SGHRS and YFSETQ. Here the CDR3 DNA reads TGCGCCAGCAGCCGAACGCCGTCGCAGGACACTGAAGCTTTTTTT. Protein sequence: CASSRTPSQDTEAFF.

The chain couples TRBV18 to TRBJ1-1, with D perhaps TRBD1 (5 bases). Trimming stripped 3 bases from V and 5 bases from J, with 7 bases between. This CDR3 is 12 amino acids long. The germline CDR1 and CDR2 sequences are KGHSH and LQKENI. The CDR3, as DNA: TGTGCCAGCTCACCTGGGGCTACTGAAGCTTTCTTT. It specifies CASSPGATEAFF.

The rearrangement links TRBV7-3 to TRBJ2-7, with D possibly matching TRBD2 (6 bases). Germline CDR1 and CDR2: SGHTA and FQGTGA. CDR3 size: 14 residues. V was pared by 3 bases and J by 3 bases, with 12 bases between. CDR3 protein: CASSLSGLGYEQYF. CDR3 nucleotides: TGTGCCAGCAGCTTGTCGGGACTGGGCTACGAGCAGTACTTC.

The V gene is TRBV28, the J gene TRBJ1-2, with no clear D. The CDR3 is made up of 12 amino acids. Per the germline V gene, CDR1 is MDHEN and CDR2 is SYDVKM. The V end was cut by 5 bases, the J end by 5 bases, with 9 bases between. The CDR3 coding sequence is TGTGCCAGCAGTCGACCTGGATATGGCTACACCTTC. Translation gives CASSRPGYGYTF.

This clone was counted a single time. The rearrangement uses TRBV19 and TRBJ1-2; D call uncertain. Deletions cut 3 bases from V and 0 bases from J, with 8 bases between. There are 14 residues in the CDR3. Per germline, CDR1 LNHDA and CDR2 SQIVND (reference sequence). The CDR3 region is CASSIRSANYGYTF. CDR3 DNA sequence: TGTGCCAGTAGTATTCGCTCAGCTAACTATGGCTACACCTTC.

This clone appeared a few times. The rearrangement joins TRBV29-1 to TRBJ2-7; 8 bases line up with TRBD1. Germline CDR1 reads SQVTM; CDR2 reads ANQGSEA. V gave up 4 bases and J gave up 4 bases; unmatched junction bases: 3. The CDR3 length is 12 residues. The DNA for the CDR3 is TGCAGCGTTGCAGGACAGGGTTACGAGCAGTACTTC. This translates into CSVAGQGYEQYF.

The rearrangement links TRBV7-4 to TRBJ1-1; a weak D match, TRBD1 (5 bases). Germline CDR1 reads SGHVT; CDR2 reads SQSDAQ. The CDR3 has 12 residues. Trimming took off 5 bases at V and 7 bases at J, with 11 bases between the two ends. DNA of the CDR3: TGTGCCAGCAGCGCCACGGGGGTTGAAGCTTTCTTT. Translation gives CASSATGVEAFF.